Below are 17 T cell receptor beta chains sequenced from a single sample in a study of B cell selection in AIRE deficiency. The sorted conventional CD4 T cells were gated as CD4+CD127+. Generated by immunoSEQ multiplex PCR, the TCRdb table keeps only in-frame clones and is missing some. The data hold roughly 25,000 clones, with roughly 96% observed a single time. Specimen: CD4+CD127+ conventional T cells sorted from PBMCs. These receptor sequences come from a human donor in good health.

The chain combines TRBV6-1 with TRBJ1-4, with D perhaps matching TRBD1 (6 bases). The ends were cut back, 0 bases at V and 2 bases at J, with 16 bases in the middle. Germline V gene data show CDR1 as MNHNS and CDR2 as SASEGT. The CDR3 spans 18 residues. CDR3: CASSEARGRKVTNEKLFF. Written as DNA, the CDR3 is TGTGCCAGCAGTGAAGCGCGGGGGCGCAAAGTGACTAATGAAAAACTGTTTTTT.

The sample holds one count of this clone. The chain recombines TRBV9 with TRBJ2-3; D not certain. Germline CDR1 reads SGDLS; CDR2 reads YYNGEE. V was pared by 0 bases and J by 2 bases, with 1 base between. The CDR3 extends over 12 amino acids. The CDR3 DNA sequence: TGTGCCAGCAGCGTAGCCACAGATACGCAGTATTTT. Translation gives CASSVATDTQYF.

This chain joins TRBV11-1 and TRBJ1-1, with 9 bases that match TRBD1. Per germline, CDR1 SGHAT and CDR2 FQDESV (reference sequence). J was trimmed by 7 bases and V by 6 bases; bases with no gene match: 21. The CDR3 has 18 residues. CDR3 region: CASRGQGVAQGIRVEAFF. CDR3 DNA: TGTGCCAGCAGGGGACAGGGTGTCGCACAGGGCATTAGGGTTGAAGCTTTCTTT.

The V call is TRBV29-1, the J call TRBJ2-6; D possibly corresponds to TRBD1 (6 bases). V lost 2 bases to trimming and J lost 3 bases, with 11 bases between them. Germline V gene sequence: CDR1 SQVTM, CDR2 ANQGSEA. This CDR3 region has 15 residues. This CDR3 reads CSVESGARGANVLTF. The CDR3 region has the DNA TGCAGCGTTGAATCAGGGGCGCGTGGGGCCAACGTCCTGACTTTC.

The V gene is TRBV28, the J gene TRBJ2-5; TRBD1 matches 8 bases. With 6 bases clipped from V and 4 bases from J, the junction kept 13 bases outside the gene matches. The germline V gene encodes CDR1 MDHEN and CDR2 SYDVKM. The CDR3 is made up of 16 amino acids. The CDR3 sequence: CASRPAGGLWGETQYF. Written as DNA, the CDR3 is TGTGCCAGCAGACCGGCAGGGGGCCTTTGGGGAGAGACCCAGTACTTC. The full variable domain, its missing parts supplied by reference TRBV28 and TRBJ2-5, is DVKVTQSSRYLVKRTGEKVFLECVQDMDHENMFWYRQDPGLGLRLIYFSYDVKMKEKGDIPEGYSVSREKKERFSLILESASTNQTSMYLCASRPAGGLWGETQYFGPGTRLLVL.

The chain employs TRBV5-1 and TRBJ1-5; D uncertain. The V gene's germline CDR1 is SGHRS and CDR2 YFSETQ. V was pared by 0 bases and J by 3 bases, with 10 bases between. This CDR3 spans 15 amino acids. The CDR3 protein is CASSLVSGPNQPQHF. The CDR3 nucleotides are TGCGCCAGCAGCTTGGTCTCAGGACCCAATCAGCCCCAGCATTTT.

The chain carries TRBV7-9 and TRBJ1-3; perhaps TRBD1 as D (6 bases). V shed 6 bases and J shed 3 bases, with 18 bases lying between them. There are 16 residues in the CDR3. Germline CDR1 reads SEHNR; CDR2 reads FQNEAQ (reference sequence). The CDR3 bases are TGTGCCAGCAGGTCCCTCGGGGGCAGGATTGGAAACACCATATATTTT. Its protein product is CASRSLGGRIGNTIYF.

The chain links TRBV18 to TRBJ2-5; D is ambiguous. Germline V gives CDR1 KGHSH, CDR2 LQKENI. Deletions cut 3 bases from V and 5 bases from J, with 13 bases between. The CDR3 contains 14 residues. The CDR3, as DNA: TGTGCCAGCTCACCGCCATACGAAGAGGAGACCCAGTACTTC. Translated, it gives CASSPPYEEETQYF.

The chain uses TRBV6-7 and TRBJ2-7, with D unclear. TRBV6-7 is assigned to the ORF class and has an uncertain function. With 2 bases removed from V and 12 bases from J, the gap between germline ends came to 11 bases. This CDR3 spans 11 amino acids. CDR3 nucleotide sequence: TGTGCCAGCAGTTACCCCCAAGTAAGGTACTTC. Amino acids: CASSYPQVRYF.

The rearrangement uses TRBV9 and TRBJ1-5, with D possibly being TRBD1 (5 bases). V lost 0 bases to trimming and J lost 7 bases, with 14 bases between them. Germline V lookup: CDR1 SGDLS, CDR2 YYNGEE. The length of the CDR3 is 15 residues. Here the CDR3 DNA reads TGTGCCAGCAGCGTAGGGGACGGTGTAAGGCAGCCCCAGCATTTT. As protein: CASSVGDGVRQPQHF.

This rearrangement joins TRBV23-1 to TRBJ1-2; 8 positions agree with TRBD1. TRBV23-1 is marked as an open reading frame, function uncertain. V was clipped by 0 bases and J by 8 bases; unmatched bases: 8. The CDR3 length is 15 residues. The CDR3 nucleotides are TGCGCCAGCAGTCAATCGGGCAGGGGGCGATACGGCTACACCTTC. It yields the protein CASSQSGRGRYGYTF.

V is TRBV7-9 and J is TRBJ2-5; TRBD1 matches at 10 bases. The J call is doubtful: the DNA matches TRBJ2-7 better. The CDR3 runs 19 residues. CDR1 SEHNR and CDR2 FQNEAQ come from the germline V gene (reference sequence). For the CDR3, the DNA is TGTGCCAGCAGCTTTATCGAAAACCCGGGACAGGGGAATCCCTACGAGCAGTACTTC. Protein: CASSFIENPGQGNPYEQYF.

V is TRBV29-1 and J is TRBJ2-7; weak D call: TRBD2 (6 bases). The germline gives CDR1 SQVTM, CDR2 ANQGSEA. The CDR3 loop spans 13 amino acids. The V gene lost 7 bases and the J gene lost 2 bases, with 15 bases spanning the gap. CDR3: CSAIVASAYEQYF. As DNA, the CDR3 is TGCAGCGCGATCGTGGCTAGCGCCTACGAGCAGTACTTC.

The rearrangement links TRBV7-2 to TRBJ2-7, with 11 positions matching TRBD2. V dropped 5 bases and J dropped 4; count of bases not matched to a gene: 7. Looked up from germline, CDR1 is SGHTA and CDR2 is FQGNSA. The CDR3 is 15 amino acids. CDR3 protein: CASSPTSGRRYEQYF. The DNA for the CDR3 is TGTGCCAGCAGCCCTACTAGCGGGAGAAGGTACGAGCAGTACTTC.

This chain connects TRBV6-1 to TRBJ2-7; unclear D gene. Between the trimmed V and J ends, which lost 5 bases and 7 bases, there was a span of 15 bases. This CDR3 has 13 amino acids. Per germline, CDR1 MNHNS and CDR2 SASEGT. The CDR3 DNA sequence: TGTGCCAGCAGTTCCGGACGGCTGAGGGAGCAGTACTTC. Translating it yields CASSSGRLREQYF.

Written as DNA, the CDR3 is TGTGCCAGCAGCGTCGTTCAGGATCACACTGAAGCTTTCTTT. It yields the protein CASSVVQDHTEAFF. The rearrangement links TRBV7-2 to TRBJ1-1; D ambiguous. V was shortened by 5 bases and J by 3 bases, with 13 bases between the two germline ends. Germline assignment: CDR1 SGHTA and CDR2 FQGNSA. The CDR3 length is 14 residues.

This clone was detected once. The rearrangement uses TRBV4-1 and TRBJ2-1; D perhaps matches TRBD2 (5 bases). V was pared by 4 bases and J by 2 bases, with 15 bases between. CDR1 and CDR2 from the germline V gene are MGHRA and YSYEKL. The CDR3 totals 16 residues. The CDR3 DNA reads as TGCGCCAGCAGCCGGCCCACTAGGGCCCCCTACAATGAGCAGTTCTTC. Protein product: CASSRPTRAPYNEQFF.